The 6 T cell receptor beta chains below all came from one sample that was sequenced in a study of T cells after yellow fever vaccination. TCRdb independently ran MiXCR on the 5' RACE reads; one entry per CDR3 protein. The sample shows under 300,000 distinct CDR3 sequences, roughly 6.8% of them seen only once. This specimen consisted of CD4+ T cells sorted from PBMCs, obtained on the day of the yellow fever booster vaccination. These receptors all stem from a man in his thirties or forties who received the YFV17D yellow fever vaccine.

This clonotype was seen at least ten times. This chain uses TRBV7-2 with TRBJ2-1; D is unclear. V was pared by 6 bases and J by 8 bases, with 11 bases between. Germline V gene data show CDR1 as SGHTA and CDR2 as FQGNSA. The CDR3 spans 12 residues. As DNA, the CDR3 is TGTGCCAGCAGATCCCACCCCCATGAGCAGTTCTTC. It encodes CASRSHPHEQFF. Together with reference TRBV7-2 and TRBJ2-1, the CDR3 gives the full variable domain: GAGVSQSPSNKVTEKGKDVELRCDPISGHTALYWYRQSLGQGLEFLIYFQGNSAPDKSGLPSDRFSAERTGGSVSTLTIQRTQQEDSAVYLCASRSHPHEQFFGPGTRLTVL.

This clonotype appeared a few times. The V and J genes are TRBV6-2 or TRBV6-3 and TRBJ2-1, with 10 bases fitting TRBD2. The CDR3 loop spans 18 amino acids. Per germline, CDR1 MNHEY and CDR2 SVGEGT. Trimming at V came to 4 bases and at J to 0 bases, leaving 9 bases not matched to a gene. This CDR3 is CASSSGTSALSSYNEQFF. The CDR3 coding sequence is TGTGCCAGCAGTTCCGGGACTAGCGCCTTAAGCTCCTACAATGAGCAGTTCTTC.

This clonotype was seen at least ten times. The V and J genes are TRBV5-1 and TRBJ2-1; no firm D call. Trimming removed 0 bases from V and 1 base from J, with 5 bases in between. From germline, CDR1 is SGHRS and CDR2 YFSETQ. The CDR3 covers 14 residues. The CDR3 loop is CASSLGQSYNEQFF. CDR3 DNA sequence: TGCGCCAGCAGCTTGGGTCAATCCTACAATGAGCAGTTCTTC.

This clonotype has just a few counts. The J gene is TRBJ2-5, the V gene TRBV5-1; D is perhaps TRBD2 (5 bases). Germline V gene data show CDR1 as SGHRS and CDR2 as YFSETQ. CDR3 length: 15 amino acids. V lost 4 bases, J lost 0 bases, and 13 bases lay in between. CDR3 loop: CASSSVSGYQETQYF. The CDR3 DNA follows: TGCGCCAGCAGCAGCGTAAGCGGCTACCAAGAGACCCAGTACTTC.

This clonotype was seen at least ten times. The chain carries TRBV5-1 and TRBJ2-3; D remains unclear. CDR3 size: 14 residues. Trimming took off 1 base at V and 4 bases at J, with 10 bases between the two ends. Looked up from germline, CDR1 is SGHRS and CDR2 is YFSETQ. CDR3 in DNA: TGCGCCAGCAGCTTGACGCGGCTTGCAGATACGCAGTATTTT. This translates into CASSLTRLADTQYF.

Only a few counts were recorded for this clonotype. The rearrangement links TRBV15 to TRBJ2-7; D perhaps matches TRBD2 (6 bases). This CDR3 is built from 16 residues. Germline loops: CDR1 LNHNV, CDR2 YYDKDF (reference sequence). V lost 0 bases, J lost 6 bases, and 18 bases lay in between. The chain's CDR3 is CATSRERLPTGGEQYF. The CDR3 DNA reads as TGTGCCACCAGCAGAGAAAGGCTCCCGACCGGGGGCGAGCAGTACTTC.